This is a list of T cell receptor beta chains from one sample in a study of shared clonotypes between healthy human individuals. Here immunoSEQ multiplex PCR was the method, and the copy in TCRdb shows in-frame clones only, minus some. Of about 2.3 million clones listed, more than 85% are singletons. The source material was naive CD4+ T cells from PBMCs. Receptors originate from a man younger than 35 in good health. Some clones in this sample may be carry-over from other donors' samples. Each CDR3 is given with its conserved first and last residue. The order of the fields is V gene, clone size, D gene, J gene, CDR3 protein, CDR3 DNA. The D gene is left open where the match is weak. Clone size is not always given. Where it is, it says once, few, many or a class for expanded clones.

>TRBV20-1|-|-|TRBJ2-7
CSAPRGIEQYF
TGCAGTGCCCCACGAGGGATCGAGCAGTACTTC
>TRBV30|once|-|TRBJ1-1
CAWGQNTEAFF
TGTGCCTGGGGGCAGAACACTGAAGCTTTCTTT
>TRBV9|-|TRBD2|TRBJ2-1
CASSPGTSVYNEQFF
TGTGCCAGCAGCCCCGGGACTAGCGTTTACAATGAGCAGTTCTTC
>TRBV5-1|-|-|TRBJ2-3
CASLTNPGADTQYF
TGCGCCAGCCTAACTAACCCAGGTGCAGATACGCAGTATTTT
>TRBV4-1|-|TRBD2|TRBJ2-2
CASSQYTPGTSGTTGELFF
TGCGCCAGCAGCCAATATACCCCGGGGACTAGCGGGACTACCGGGGAGCTGTTTTTT
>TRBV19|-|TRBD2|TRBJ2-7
CASSIFVTSGSKYEQYF
TGTGCCAGTAGTATTTTTGTCACTAGCGGGAGCAAGTACGAGCAGTACTTC
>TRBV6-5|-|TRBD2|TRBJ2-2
CASSSPLFGRAGELFF
TGTGCCAGCAGTTCCCCCCTATTCGGGAGGGCCGGGGAGCTGTTTTTT
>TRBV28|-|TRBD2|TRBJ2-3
CASRSSGSTDTQYF
TGTGCCAGCAGGTCTAGCGGGAGTACAGATACGCAGTATTTT
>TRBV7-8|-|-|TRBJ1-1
CASSPQRSQNTEAFF
TGTGCCAGCAGCCCCCAGAGGTCCCAGAACACTGAAGCTTTCTTT
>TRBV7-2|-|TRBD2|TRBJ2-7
CASSQTSASSSYEQYF
TGTGCCAGCAGCCAGACTAGCGCGTCTAGCTCCTACGAGCAGTACTTC
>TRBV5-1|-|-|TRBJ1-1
CASSARRGNTEAFF
TGCGCCAGCAGCGCGCGACGGGGGAACACTGAAGCTTTCTTT
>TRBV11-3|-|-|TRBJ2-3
CASSITDTQYF
TGTGCCAGCAGCATCACAGATACGCAGTATTTT
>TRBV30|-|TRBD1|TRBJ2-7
CAWTPDRGYEQYF
TGTGCCTGGACCCCGGACAGGGGGTACGAGCAGTACTTC
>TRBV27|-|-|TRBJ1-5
CASSFGGPQPQHF
TGTGCCAGCAGTTTCGGGGGGCCTCAGCCCCAGCATTTT
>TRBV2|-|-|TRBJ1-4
CASRENGEKLFF
TGTGCCAGCAGAGAAAATGGGGAAAAACTGTTTTTT
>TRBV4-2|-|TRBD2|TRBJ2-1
CASSHPRGASGTYNEQFF
TGTGCCAGCAGCCACCCAAGGGGAGCTAGCGGGACTTACAATGAGCAGTTCTTC
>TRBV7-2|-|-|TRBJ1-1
CASSVAGLNTEAFF
TGTGCCAGCAGCGTCGCAGGGTTGAACACTGAAGCTTTCTTT
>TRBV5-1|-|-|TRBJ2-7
CASSLATGTYEQYF
TGCGCCAGCAGCTTGGCAACGGGAACCTACGAGCAGTACTTC
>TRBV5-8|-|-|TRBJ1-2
CASSLPQGSLNYGYTF
TGTGCCAGCAGCTTGCCGCAGGGGTCGCTTAACTATGGCTACACCTTC
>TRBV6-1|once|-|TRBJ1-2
CASSDRHPGNYGYTF
TGTGCCAGCAGTGATAGGCACCCAGGGAACTATGGCTACACCTTC
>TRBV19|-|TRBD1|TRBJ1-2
CASTPLRDRGLGYTF
TGTGCCAGTACTCCCCTCCGGGACAGGGGATTGGGCTACACCTTC
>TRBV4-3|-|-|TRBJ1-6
CASSQALFSRGSSYNSPLHF
TGCGCCAGCAGCCAAGCATTATTCTCTCGGGGGAGCTCCTATAATTCACCCCTCCACTTT
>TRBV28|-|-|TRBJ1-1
CASSRGGMNTEAFF
TGTGCCAGCAGTAGGGGAGGCATGAACACTGAAGCTTTCTTT
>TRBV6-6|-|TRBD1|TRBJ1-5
CASSQTGGNQPQHF
TGTGCCAGCAGTCAAACAGGGGGAAATCAGCCCCAGCATTTT
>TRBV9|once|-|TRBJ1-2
CASSQGGGNYGYTF
TGTGCCAGCAGCCAAGGGGGTGGAAACTATGGCTACACCTTC
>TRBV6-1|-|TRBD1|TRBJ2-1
CASNSDRGYDEQFF
TGTGCCAGCAATTCCGACAGGGGGTATGATGAGCAGTTCTTC
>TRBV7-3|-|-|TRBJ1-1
CASSLNPTGTEAFF
TGTGCCAGCAGCTTAAATCCCACGGGCACTGAAGCTTTCTTT
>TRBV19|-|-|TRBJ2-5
CASSPRGGSWRETQYF
TGTGCCAGTTCCCCCCGAGGGGGAAGTTGGCGAGAGACCCAGTACTTC
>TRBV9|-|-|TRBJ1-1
CASSVEGSLNTEAFF
TGTGCCAGCAGCGTAGAGGGCAGCTTGAACACTGAAGCTTTCTTT
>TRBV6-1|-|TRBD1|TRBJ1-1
CASSDPGQVNTEAFF
TGTGCCAGCAGTGACCCGGGACAGGTGAACACTGAAGCTTTCTTT
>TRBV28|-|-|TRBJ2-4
CASSATLPENIQYF
TGTGCCAGCAGTGCTACACTTCCGGAAAACATTCAGTACTTC
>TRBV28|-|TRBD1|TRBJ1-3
CASSQSQGGNGNTIYF
TGTGCCAGCAGTCAGTCCCAGGGGGGGAATGGAAACACCATATATTTT
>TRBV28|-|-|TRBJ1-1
CATQGHGQVNTEAFF
TGTGCCACCCAGGGGCATGGACAAGTGAACACTGAAGCTTTCTTT
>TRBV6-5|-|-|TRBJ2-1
CASSSLGGSYNEQFF
TGTGCCAGCAGTTCACTAGGAGGTTCCTACAATGAGCAGTTCTTC
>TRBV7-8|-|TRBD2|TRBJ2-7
CASSFTGYRASGEYYEQYF
TGTGCCAGCAGCTTTACAGGGTATCGCGCTAGCGGGGAGTACTACGAGCAGTACTTC
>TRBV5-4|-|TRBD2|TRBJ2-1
CASSAGTNSYNEQFF
TGTGCCAGCAGCGCCGGGACTAACTCCTACAATGAGCAGTTCTTC
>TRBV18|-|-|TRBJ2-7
CASSPGGSYEQYF
TGTGCCAGCTCACCGGGCGGATCCTACGAGCAGTACTTC
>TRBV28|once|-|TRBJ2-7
CASSHGDTYEQYF
TGTGCCAGCAGCCACGGGGATACCTACGAGCAGTACTTC
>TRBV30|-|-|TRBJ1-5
CAWSKGGNQPQHF
TGTGCCTGGAGTAAAGGGGGCAATCAGCCCCAGCATTTT
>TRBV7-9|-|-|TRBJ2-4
CASSLVPDTRGIQYF
TGTGCCAGCAGCTTAGTCCCGGACACGAGGGGCATTCAGTACTTC
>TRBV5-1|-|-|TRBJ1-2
CASSLSGGSPNYGYTF
TGCGCCAGCAGCTTGTCGGGTGGGTCTCCTAACTATGGCTACACCTTC
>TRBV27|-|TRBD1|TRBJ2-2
CASSPYPRDSFSGELFF
TGTGCCAGCAGTCCATACCCCCGGGACAGTTTTTCCGGGGAGCTGTTTTTT
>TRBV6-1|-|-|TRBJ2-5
CASRLAGQARETQYF
TGTGCCAGCCGGCTAGCGGGACAGGCCAGAGAGACCCAGTACTTC
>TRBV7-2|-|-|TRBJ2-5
CASSLVGRLFKETQYF
TGTGCCAGCAGCTTAGTTGGTCGACTATTTAAGGAGACCCAGTACTTC
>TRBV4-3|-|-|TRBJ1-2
CASSQDLRVGYTF
TGCGCCAGCAGCCAAGACCTTCGGGTTGGCTACACCTTC
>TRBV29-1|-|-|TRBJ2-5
CSVLLKYQETQYF
TGCAGCGTTCTTCTTAAGTACCAAGAGACCCAGTACTTC
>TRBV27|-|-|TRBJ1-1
CASRQWGDTEAFF
TGTGCCAGCAGGCAGTGGGGGGACACTGAAGCTTTCTTT
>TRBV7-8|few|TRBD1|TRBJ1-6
CASSRTGTYNSPLHF
TGTGCCAGCAGCCGGACAGGGACCTATAATTCACCCCTCCACTTT